Listed here is a single T cell receptor (beta chain). V lost 6 bases and J 1 base, leaving 9 bases between the germline ends. The V gene's germline CDR1 is MNHEY and CDR2 SVGAGI. The CDR3 loop spans 13 amino acids. Adults between roughly 18 and 95 years of age took part from 24 US areas. Participants' reported clinical history set cohort assignment. Exposed enrollees had met someone with a PCR-confirmed or clinician-diagnosed COVID-19 case at some point within the 2 weeks before study entry. Sequenced by immunoSEQ multiplex PCR; TCRdb stores in-frame clones only, minus some. The sample consists of approximately 310,000 clones, about 85% of them appearing once. The data originate from a study of blood T cell repertoires in COVID-19. At the level of the study: Nucleic acid was either cDNA or gDNA, and it came from T cells, B-cell-depleted T cells, or PBMCs.

This rearrangement joins TRBV6-5 to TRBJ1-1; D not resolved. The receptor's source is a woman between 25 and 40 years old who had been exposed to COVID-19. The material sequenced was PBMCs or T cells enriched from blood (not recorded which). The chain's CDR3 is CASSRGANTEAFF. CDR3 bases: TGTGCCAGCAGCCGGGGAGCGAACACTGAAGCTTTCTTT.